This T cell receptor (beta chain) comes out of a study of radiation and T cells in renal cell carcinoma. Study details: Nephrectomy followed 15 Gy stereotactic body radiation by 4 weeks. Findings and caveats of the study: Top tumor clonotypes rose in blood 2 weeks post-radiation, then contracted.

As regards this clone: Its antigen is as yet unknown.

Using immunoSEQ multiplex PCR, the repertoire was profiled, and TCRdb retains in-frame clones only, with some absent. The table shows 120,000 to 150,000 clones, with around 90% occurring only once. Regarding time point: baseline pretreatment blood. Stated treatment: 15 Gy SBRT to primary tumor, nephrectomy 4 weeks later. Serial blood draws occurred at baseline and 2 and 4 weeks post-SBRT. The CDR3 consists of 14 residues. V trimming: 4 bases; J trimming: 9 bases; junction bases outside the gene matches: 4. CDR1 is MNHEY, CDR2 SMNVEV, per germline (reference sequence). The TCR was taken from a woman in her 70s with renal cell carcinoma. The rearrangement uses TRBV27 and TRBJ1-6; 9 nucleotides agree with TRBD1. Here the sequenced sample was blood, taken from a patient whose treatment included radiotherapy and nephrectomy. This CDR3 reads CASSSDRGISPLHF. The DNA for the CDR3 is TGTGCCAGCAGTTCGGACAGGGGCATTTCACCCCTCCACTTT.